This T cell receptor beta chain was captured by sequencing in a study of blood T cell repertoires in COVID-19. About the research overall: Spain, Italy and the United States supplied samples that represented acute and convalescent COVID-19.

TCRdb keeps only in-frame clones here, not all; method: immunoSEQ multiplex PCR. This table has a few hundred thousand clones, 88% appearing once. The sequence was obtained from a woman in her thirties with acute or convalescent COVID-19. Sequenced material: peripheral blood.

CDR3 amino acids: CASSPDPLAGVVYEQYF. DNA of the CDR3: TGTGCCAGCAGTCCCGACCCACTAGCGGGAGTCGTTTACGAGCAGTACTTC. V usage is TRBV6-6 and J usage is TRBJ2-7, with TRBD2 identical over 11 bases. The CDR3 contains 17 residues. Germline CDR1 is MNHNY and CDR2 is SVGAGI (reference sequence). The trim removed 5 bases at V and 4 bases at J, leaving 13 bases unmatched.